These 10 T cell receptor beta chains share one sample of origin, sequenced in a study of human T cells and chemical hapten exposure. Time point indicated: patch test 3, about 24 weeks after DPC sensitization. Treatment defined: therapeutic diphenylcyclopropenone sensitization with weekly scalp DPC. TCRdb reprocessed the RACE reads via MiXCR and lists one record per CDR3 protein. The sample consists of about 190,000 distinct CDR3 sequences, under 25% of them appearing once. This specimen consisted of whole blood, obtained in connection with sensitization to the hapten diphenylcyclopropenone (DPC). The receptors were gathered from a woman in her forties with alopecia areata. Some clones in this sample may be carry-over from other donors' samples.

Only a few counts were recorded for this clonotype. The rearrangement joins TRBV10-3 to TRBJ2-7; no clear D. The CDR3 runs 15 residues. Per germline, CDR1 ENHRY and CDR2 SYGVKD. V lost 8 bases and J 0 bases, leaving 17 bases between the germline ends. CDR3 region: CAIQAWRGSSYEQYF. In nucleotides, the CDR3 is TGTGCCATCCAGGCTTGGCGCGGCAGCTCCTACGAGCAGTACTTC.

This clonotype has ten or more counts. The chain recombines TRBV29-1 with TRBJ1-2; D remains unclear. This CDR3 is 14 amino acids long. Per germline, CDR1 SQVTM and CDR2 ANQGSEA. The V and J ends lost 0 bases and 1 base respectively, with 9 bases between them. CDR3 amino acids: CSVEDGSFNYGYTF. CDR3 in DNA: TGCAGCGTTGAAGATGGCAGCTTTAACTATGGCTACACCTTC.

V is TRBV6-1 and J is TRBJ2-3; D gene ambiguous. Looked up from germline, CDR1 is MNHNS and CDR2 is SASEGT. Trimming cost V 8 bases and J 2 bases, with 8 bases left between them. CDR3 length: 12 amino acids. The CDR3 region is CASGRNTDTQYF. CDR3 nucleotide sequence: TGTGCCAGCGGCAGAAACACAGATACGCAGTATTTT.

This clonotype was seen at least ten times. The V and J genes are TRBV15 and TRBJ1-2, with D unclear. Trimming took off 0 bases at V and 7 bases at J, with 9 bases between the two ends. Germline CDR1 and CDR2: LNHNV and YYDKDF (reference sequence). The length of the CDR3 is 13 residues. CDR3 DNA: TGTGCCACCAGCAGAGAGAGGGTATCTGGCTACACCTTC. The encoded protein is CATSRERVSGYTF.

The chain recombines TRBV29-1 with TRBJ1-1; D is possibly TRBD1 (6 bases). The CDR3 runs to 12 residues. Trimming left V 5 bases short and J 8 bases short, with 15 bases between. CDR1 SQVTM and CDR2 ANQGSEA come from the germline V gene. The CDR3 protein is CSVRTVGTEAFF. CDR3 sequence (DNA): TGCAGCGTTCGGACAGTCGGGACAGAAGCTTTCTTT.

This clonotype was seen at least ten times. CDR3 sequence reads: CAIQREAQETQYF. CDR3 in DNA: TGTGCCATCCAGCGGGAGGCCCAAGAGACCCAGTACTTC. The chain joins TRBV10-3 to TRBJ2-5; TRBD2 agrees at 9 bases. With 8 bases clipped from V and 1 base from J, the junction kept 2 bases outside the gene matches. CDR3 length: 13 residues. Germline loops: CDR1 ENHRY, CDR2 SYGVKD.

The chain couples TRBV10-3 to TRBJ1-1; 9 bases align to TRBD1. The CDR3 has 16 residues. With 4 bases clipped from V and 1 base from J, the junction kept 7 bases outside the gene matches. The germline V gene encodes CDR1 ENHRY and CDR2 SYGVKD. CDR3 in amino acids: CAISAGQGNGNTEAFF. The CDR3, as DNA: TGTGCCATCAGTGCTGGACAGGGGAATGGGAACACTGAAGCTTTCTTT.

This clonotype appeared once. This chain links TRBV9 with TRBJ2-3; a possible D gene is TRBD2 (6 bases). CDR1 is SGDLS, CDR2 YYNGEE, per germline. Deletions cut 2 bases from V and 3 bases from J, with 13 bases between. This CDR3 has 15 residues. The DNA for the CDR3 is TGTGCCAGCAGCGTGGGGAGCGGGTCGACAGATACGCAGTATTTT. Protein sequence: CASSVGSGSTDTQYF.

The V and J genes are TRBV7-9 and TRBJ2-7; perhaps TRBD1 as D (6 bases). In germline, CDR1 is SEHNR, CDR2 FQNEAQ (reference sequence). The V end was cut by 5 bases, the J end by 3 bases, with 11 bases between. The CDR3 loop spans 13 amino acids. The CDR3 is CASSQGQSYEQYF. The CDR3, as DNA: TGTGCCAGCAGCCAGGGACAAAGCTACGAGCAGTACTTC.

This clonotype occurred once. V is TRBV9 and J is TRBJ2-7; 12 positions match TRBD2. CDR3 length: 15 amino acids. V shed 3 bases, J shed 1 base, and the junction held 2 bases outside the gene matches. Germline loops: CDR1 SGDLS, CDR2 YYNGEE. CDR3 sequence (DNA): TGTGCCAGCAGCGCCGGACTAGCGGGATCCTACGAGCAGTACTTC. It is translated as CASSAGLAGSYEQYF.